Below, 29 T cell receptor beta chains from the same sample are listed, as sequenced in a study of blood T cell repertoires in COVID-19. Sequencing was performed with immunoSEQ multiplex PCR; in TCRdb, only in-frame clones are kept and a portion is missing. The table lists 390,000 or so clones, 70% to 90% of them singletons. The sample comprised peripheral blood. These receptors originate from a woman in her 30s with COVID-19, enrolled during active disease.

The chain carries TRBV7-2 and TRBJ1-1; D might be TRBD1 (5 bases). Trimming pared 5 bases from V and 1 base from J, leaving 14 bases between. The CDR3 loop spans 15 amino acids. Germline loops: CDR1 SGHTA, CDR2 FQGNSA. In DNA form, the CDR3 reads TGTGCCAGCAGCCCAGCGGGCAGGGCGAACACTGAAGCTTTCTTT. Translation gives CASSPAGRANTEAFF.

This clone was found once. V is TRBV7-2 and J is TRBJ2-1; D possibly corresponds to TRBD2 (7 bases). The CDR3 is made up of 15 amino acids. The V and J ends lost 5 bases and 6 bases respectively, with 17 bases between them. In germline, CDR1 is SGHTA, CDR2 FQGNSA. The CDR3 spells CASSESAGALNEQFF. CDR3 DNA sequence: TGTGCCAGCAGCGAATCGGCGGGGGCGCTCAATGAGCAGTTCTTC.

About this clone: Different DNA sequences within this sample yield the same CDR3. V gene TRBV19 combines with J gene TRBJ2-1, with 9 bases aligning to TRBD2. The trim removed 4 bases at V and 5 bases at J, leaving 3 bases unmatched. This CDR3 is 14 amino acids long. Germline V gene sequence: CDR1 LNHDA, CDR2 SQIVND (reference sequence). The CDR3 spells CASSSLAGNNEQFF. The CDR3 nucleotides are TGTGCCAGTAGTAGCCTAGCGGGAAACAATGAGCAGTTCTTC.

CDR3: CASSQQDSRTQYF. The CDR3 DNA sequence: TGTGCCAGCAGCCAACAGGATTCGCGGACCCAGTACTTC. The V call is TRBV3-1 (or the pseudogene TRBV3-2), the J call TRBJ2-5; D not resolved. The ends were cut back, 2 bases at V and 7 bases at J, with 11 bases in the middle. CDR3 length: 13 amino acids. Germline V gene sequence: CDR1 LGHDT, CDR2 YNNKEL (reference sequence).

The chain has TRBV4-3 and TRBJ2-3; D remains unclear. Germline values: CDR1 LGHNA, CDR2 YSLEER. This CDR3 has 15 residues. V lost 1 base, J lost 0 bases, and 8 bases lay in between. The DNA for the CDR3 is TGCGCCAGCAGCCAAGTAAGCGTAAGCACAGATACGCAGTATTTT. It specifies CASSQVSVSTDTQYF.

This chain joins TRBV19 and TRBJ2-1; 12 bases fit TRBD2. Losses at the gene ends were 4 bases for V and 8 bases for J; bases not matched to a gene: 6. The CDR3 has 15 residues. Germline CDR1 reads LNHDA; CDR2 reads SQIVND (reference sequence). In DNA form, the CDR3 reads TGTGCCAGTAGTACGACTAGCGGGAGTTCGCATGAGCAGTTCTTC. Amino acids: CASSTTSGSSHEQFF.

V is TRBV7-2 and J is TRBJ1-5, with TRBD1 matching 7 bases. The J segment lost 4 bases and the V segment lost 5 bases, leaving 8 bases of the junction unmatched. The CDR3 contains 15 residues. CDR1 SGHTA and CDR2 FQGNSA come from the germline V gene. CDR3 coding DNA: TGTGCCAGCAGCCCTCGGGACAGTGGGAATCAGCCCCAGCATTTT. As protein: CASSPRDSGNQPQHF.

The chain employs TRBV11-2 and TRBJ1-3; D perhaps matches TRBD1 (6 bases). Trimming shortened V by 2 bases and J by 0 bases, and 14 bases separated the two germline ends. CDR3 length: 17 amino acids. CDR1 and CDR2 from the germline V gene are SGHAT and FQNNGV. The CDR3 here is CASSLTDSLTSGNTIYF. CDR3 coding DNA: TGTGCCAGCAGCTTAACGGACAGCTTGACCTCTGGAAACACCATATATTTT.

Concerning this clone itself: Distinct nucleotide sequences in the sample also encode this CDR3. The rearrangement joins TRBV12-3 or TRBV12-4 to TRBJ1-5, with D perhaps TRBD1 (5 bases). The CDR3 runs to 13 residues. The ends were cut back, 2 bases at V and 6 bases at J, with 8 bases in the middle. In nucleotides, the CDR3 is TGTGCCAGCAGTTTACAGGGCAGTCAGCCCCAGCATTTT. It encodes CASSLQGSQPQHF.

The chain joins TRBV12-3 or TRBV12-4 to TRBJ2-2; no definite D call. There are 12 residues in the CDR3. The V gene lost 5 bases and the J gene lost 6 bases, with 7 bases spanning the gap. The CDR3 is CASSEVPGELFF. For the CDR3, the DNA is TGTGCCAGCAGTGAGGTTCCCGGGGAGCTGTTTTTT.

The chain is built from TRBV2 and TRBJ2-1; D is possibly TRBD1 (5 bases). There are 14 residues in the CDR3. Germline V gene lookup returns CDR1 SNHLY and CDR2 FYNNEI. Trimming removed 4 bases from V and 2 bases from J, with 9 bases in between. In nucleotides, the CDR3 is TGTGCCAGCAGTGTACAGGTAGCCTACAATGAGCAGTTCTTC. It specifies CASSVQVAYNEQFF.

The V gene is TRBV21-1, the J gene TRBJ2-1; TRBD2 is the table's D call and was not checked against the DNA. TRBV21-1 counts as a pseudogene. CDR3 length: 16 amino acids. CDR3 loop: CASSHYGLAGPNEQFF. The CDR3 DNA follows: TGTGCCAGCAGCCACTACGGACTAGCGGGACCCAATGAGCAGTTCTTC.

The rearrangement links TRBV2 to TRBJ2-7; no firm D call. This CDR3 region has 13 residues. The germline V and J ends were trimmed by 8 bases and 7 bases, with 18 bases remaining between them. CDR1 is SNHLY, CDR2 FYNNEI, per germline. The CDR3: CASLGRYYEEQYF. The CDR3 DNA is TGTGCCAGCCTCGGTCGCTACTATGAAGAGCAGTACTTC.

The chain combines TRBV10-1 with TRBJ2-1, with D possibly TRBD2 on 6 matching bases. The V gene lost 4 bases and the J gene lost 9 bases, with 13 bases spanning the gap. CDR3 length equals 13 residues. The germline V gene encodes CDR1 WNHNN and CDR2 SYGVQD (reference sequence). This CDR3 reads CASSGLHGGEQFF. CDR3 DNA sequence: TGCGCCAGCAGTGGGCTTCACGGGGGTGAGCAGTTCTTC.

The chain joins TRBV5-1 to TRBJ2-3; 7 bases are a match to TRBD2. V dropped 7 bases and J dropped 2; count of bases not matched to a gene: 7. The CDR3 is 14 residues long. The germline V gene has CDR1 SGHRS and CDR2 YFSETQ. The CDR3 protein is CASRGEVLTDTQYF. Here the CDR3 DNA reads TGCGCCAGCCGGGGGGAGGTCCTCACAGATACGCAGTATTTT.

This clone has just a few counts. The V and J genes are TRBV11-2 and TRBJ1-6, with TRBD1 matching over 8 bases. The germline gives CDR1 SGHAT, CDR2 FQNNGV. This CDR3 has 15 residues. V trimming: 3 bases; J trimming: 5 bases; junction bases outside the gene matches: 3. The CDR3 loop is CASSLAGQDNSPLHF. The DNA for the CDR3 is TGTGCCAGCAGCTTGGCGGGACAGGATAATTCACCCCTCCACTTT.

This chain uses TRBV28 with TRBJ2-7, with D maybe TRBD1 (6 bases). The germline V gene has CDR1 MDHEN and CDR2 SYDVKM. The V end lost 6 bases, the J end lost 3 bases, and 15 bases lay between the germline ends. The CDR3 consists of 14 residues. This chain's CDR3 is CASRLTGSVYEQYF. CDR3 nucleotide sequence: TGTGCCAGCAGACTTACAGGGAGTGTCTACGAGCAGTACTTC.

The chain couples TRBV19 to TRBJ2-3; TRBD2 is a possible D gene (6 bases). This CDR3 has 15 amino acids. Germline V lookup: CDR1 LNHDA, CDR2 SQIVND (reference sequence). V was trimmed by 1 base and J by 3 bases, leaving 11 bases between them. The CDR3 loop reads CASSIAASVTDTQYF. CDR3 in DNA: TGTGCCAGTAGTATAGCGGCTAGCGTAACAGATACGCAGTATTTT.

The table lists this clone with a count of one. The chain carries TRBV18 and TRBJ1-1; the D gene is possibly TRBD1 (5 bases). V gave up 2 bases and J gave up 3 bases, with 7 bases separating them. Germline V lookup: CDR1 KGHSH, CDR2 LQKENI. This CDR3 spans 13 amino acids. CDR3 loop: CASSPGGDTEAFF. CDR3 nucleotides: TGTGCCAGCTCACCAGGGGGGGACACTGAAGCTTTCTTT.

This chain joins TRBV29-1 and TRBJ2-5, with D hard to call. Trimming stripped 1 base from V and 5 bases from J, with 5 bases between. The CDR3 covers 11 residues. Germline values: CDR1 SQVTM, CDR2 ANQGSEA. The chain's CDR3 is CSVEVRETQYF. The CDR3 nucleotides are TGCAGCGTTGAAGTTCGGGAGACCCAGTACTTC.

V gene TRBV5-6 combines with J gene TRBJ1-2, with 10 bases matching TRBD1. After removal of 3 bases from V and 4 bases from J, the junction contained 6 bases not matched to a gene. Germline assignment: CDR1 SGHDT and CDR2 YYEEEE. The CDR3 spans 15 residues. The CDR3 here is CASSSGQGYIYGYTF. The CDR3 nucleotides are TGTGCCAGCAGCTCGGGACAGGGGTATATCTATGGCTACACCTTC. Looking up the rest from reference TRBV5-6 and TRBJ1-2 gives the full variable domain: DAGVTQSPTHLIKTRGQQVTLRCSPKSGHDTVSWYQQALGQGPQFIFQYYEEEERQRGNFPDRFSGHQFPNYSSELNVNALLLGDSALYLCASSSGQGYIYGYTFGSGTRLTVV.

V gene TRBV5-1 combines with J gene TRBJ1-2; D unclear. The CDR3 runs 15 residues. Germline-derived CDR1 and CDR2 are SGHRS and YFSETQ. V dropped 0 bases and J dropped 5 bases, with 14 bases sitting between them. CDR3: CASSLEAGPAYGYTF. In DNA, the CDR3 is TGCGCCAGCAGCTTGGAAGCGGGTCCTGCATATGGCTACACCTTC.

V is TRBV19 and J is TRBJ1-3; 9 nucleotides match TRBD1. The J segment lost 0 bases and the V segment lost 4 bases, leaving 4 bases of the junction unmatched. Germline CDR1 reads LNHDA; CDR2 reads SQIVND (reference sequence). CDR3 length: 16 residues. CDR3 in DNA: TGTGCCAGTAGTACCCGGGGACAGGGCTCTGGAAACACCATATATTTT. Translating gives CASSTRGQGSGNTIYF.

The V call is TRBV5-4, the J call TRBJ1-4; a possible D gene is TRBD1 (6 bases). The CDR3 covers 14 residues. V gave up 4 bases and J gave up 6 bases, with 13 bases separating them. Germline assignment: CDR1 SGHNT and CDR2 YYREEE (reference sequence). This CDR3 is CASSTDRLDEKLFF. In DNA form, the CDR3 reads TGTGCCAGCAGCACCGACAGGTTGGATGAAAAACTGTTTTTT. Combining the CDR3 with reference TRBV5-4 and TRBJ1-4 gives the whole variable domain ETGVTQSPTHLIKTRGQQVTLRCSSQSGHNTVSWYQQALGQGPQFIFQYYREEENGRGNFPPRFSGLQFPNYSSELNVNALELDDSALYLCASSTDRLDEKLFFGSGTQLSVL.

The chain recombines TRBV15 with TRBJ2-5, with TRBD2 matching over 7 bases. CDR1 LNHNV and CDR2 YYDKDF come from the germline V gene (reference sequence). The ends lost 8 bases at V and 5 bases at J; junction bases unmatched: 11. This CDR3 has 14 amino acids. This CDR3 is CATWEGLGWETQYF. The CDR3 DNA sequence: TGTGCCACCTGGGAGGGCCTAGGCTGGGAGACCCAGTACTTC.

This chain links TRBV29-1 with TRBJ2-7; D gene unclear. V lost 4 bases and J lost 5, with 6 bases in between. CDR1 is SQVTM, CDR2 ANQGSEA, per germline. This CDR3 has 10 residues. CDR3 region: CSVGGNEQYF. As DNA, the CDR3 is TGCAGCGTTGGAGGAAACGAGCAGTACTTC.

The chain uses TRBV9 and TRBJ1-4, with 7 positions matching TRBD1. The CDR3 contains 14 residues. CDR1 is SGDLS, CDR2 YYNGEE, per germline. V trimming: 0 bases; J trimming: 11 bases; junction bases outside the gene matches: 7. The CDR3 nucleotides are TGTGCCAGCAGCGTAGAGGCAGGGGGTGGGAAACTGTTTTTT. Translating it yields CASSVEAGGGKLFF. Together with reference TRBV9 and TRBJ1-4, the CDR3 gives the full variable domain: DSGVTQTPKHLITATGQRVTLRCSPRSGDLSVYWYQQSLDQGLQFLIQYYNGEERAKGNILERFSAQQFPDLHSELNLSSLELGDSALYFCASSVEAGGGKLFFGSGTQLSVL.

The V and J genes are TRBV18 and TRBJ2-5; 11 nucleotides line up with TRBD2. The CDR3 covers 16 residues. V trimming: 0 bases; J trimming: 2 bases; junction bases outside the gene matches: 2. The germline CDR1 and CDR2 sequences are KGHSH and LQKENI. Written as DNA, the CDR3 is TGTGCCAGCTCACCACCGGGACTAGCGGTTCAAGAGACCCAGTACTTC. This encodes CASSPPGLAVQETQYF.

This clone was found once. The V call is TRBV19, the J call TRBJ1-1; D is undetermined. The CDR3 consists of 14 residues. Trimming left V 5 bases short and J 1 base short, with 11 bases between. CDR1 is LNHDA and CDR2 is SQIVND in the germline V gene (reference sequence). CDR3 sequence: CASSVQPKNTEAFF. CDR3 nucleotide sequence: TGTGCCAGTAGTGTACAGCCGAAGAACACTGAAGCTTTCTTT.